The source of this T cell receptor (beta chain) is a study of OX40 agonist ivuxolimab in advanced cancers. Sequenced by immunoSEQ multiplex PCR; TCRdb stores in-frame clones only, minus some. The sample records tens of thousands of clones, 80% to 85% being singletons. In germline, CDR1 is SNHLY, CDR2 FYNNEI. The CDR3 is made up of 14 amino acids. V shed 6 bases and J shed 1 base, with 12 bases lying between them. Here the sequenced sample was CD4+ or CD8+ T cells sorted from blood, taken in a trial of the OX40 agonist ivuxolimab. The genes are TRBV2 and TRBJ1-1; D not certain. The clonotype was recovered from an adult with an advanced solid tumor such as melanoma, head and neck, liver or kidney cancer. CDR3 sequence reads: CASRAIEGNTEAFF. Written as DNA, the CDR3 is TGTGCCAGCAGGGCCATTGAGGGGAACACTGAAGCTTTCTTT.